A single sample gave rise to the 14 T cell receptor beta chains below, sequenced in a study of Ad26.COV2.S vaccination and SARS-CoV-2 variants. Documented treatment: approximately 18 received Ad26.COV2.S at low or high dose, single or two shots; several received placebo; per-sample allocation not given. Material that was analyzed had been drawn on day 63 after the first vaccine or placebo injection. Repertoires were generated with immunoSEQ multiplex PCR, while TCRdb's copy carries only in-frame clones and drops some. In the table there are 330,000 or so clones, 85% to 90% of which are singletons. Here the sequenced sample was peripheral blood, taken in a trial of Ad26.COV2.S vaccine versus placebo. These receptors were obtained from a person between 18 and 59 years old who received the Ad26.COV2.S COVID-19 vaccine or a placebo.

The CDR3 sequence: CASSRSGSTYEQYV. In nucleotides, the CDR3 is TGTGCCAGCTCCAGAAGCGGGTCTACCTACGAGCAGTACGTC. This chain links TRBV27 with TRBJ2-7; tentatively, D is TRBD2 (6 bases). Germline V gives CDR1 MNHEY, CDR2 SMNVEV (reference sequence). The CDR3 has 14 amino acids. Deletions cut 8 bases from V and 2 bases from J, with 16 bases between.

This clone showed up just a few times. This chain joins TRBV18 and TRBJ2-3; weak D call: TRBD1 (6 bases). Germline lookup yields CDR1 KGHSH and CDR2 LQKENI. V was trimmed by 6 bases and J by 3 bases, leaving 13 bases between them. This CDR3 comprises 14 residues. The CDR3 here is CASSSQGLTDTQYF. The CDR3 DNA sequence: TGTGCCAGCTCCTCCCAGGGGTTAACAGATACGCAGTATTTT.

The rearrangement uses TRBV30 and TRBJ1-1; perhaps TRBD1 as D (5 bases). V was cut by 3 bases and J by 0 bases, with 14 bases left in between. The CDR3 consists of 15 residues. CDR1 and CDR2 (germline): GTSNPN, SVGIG (reference sequence). Here the CDR3 reads CAWRGGTVMNTEAFF. The CDR3 nucleotides read TGTGCCTGGAGAGGTGGGACTGTAATGAACACTGAAGCTTTCTTT.

The V and J genes are TRBV29-1 and TRBJ1-2; D is perhaps TRBD1 (5 bases). The germline V and J ends were trimmed by 5 bases and 4 bases, with 17 bases remaining between them. This CDR3 has 14 amino acids. In germline, CDR1 is SQVTM, CDR2 ANQGSEA. The CDR3 DNA follows: TGCAGCGTTCCCACCCCCAAGGGGAGCTATGGCTACACCTTC. It translates to CSVPTPKGSYGYTF.

This clone was picked up one time. The J gene is TRBJ2-2, the V gene TRBV7-3, with 8 bases matching TRBD2. Germline CDR1 is SGHTA and CDR2 is FQGTGA. The ends lost 4 bases at V and 6 bases at J; junction bases unmatched: 1. The CDR3 runs to 13 residues. CDR3 region: CASSWTSSGELFF. In nucleotides, the CDR3 is TGTGCCAGCAGCTGGACTAGCTCCGGGGAGCTGTTTTTT.

This chain links TRBV6-4 with TRBJ1-2; D perhaps matches TRBD1 (6 bases). Germline CDR1 reads MRHNA; CDR2 reads SNTAGT. The CDR3 has 14 residues. Trimming stripped 7 bases from V and 6 bases from J, with 18 bases between. In nucleotides, the CDR3 is TGTGCCAGCATCGAAACAGGGAGAGAGGATGGCTACACCTTC. Its protein is CASIETGREDGYTF.

This chain links TRBV3-1 (or the pseudogene TRBV3-2) with TRBJ1-2; D call uncertain. This CDR3 comprises 16 residues. V lost 1 base to trimming and J lost 4 bases, with 16 bases between them. Germline V gene data show CDR1 as LGHDT and CDR2 as YNNKEL (reference sequence). The CDR3, as DNA: TGTGCCAGCAGCCAAGGCAGACCTAATTCTGGCTATGGCTACACCTTC. Its translation: CASSQGRPNSGYGYTF.

The V call is TRBV6-2 or TRBV6-3, the J call TRBJ1-1; a weak D match, TRBD1 (5 bases). Trimming removed 5 bases from V and 5 bases from J, with 12 bases in between. This CDR3 is built from 13 residues. Germline CDR1 reads MNHEY; CDR2 reads SVGEGT. CDR3 nucleotides: TGTGCCAGCAGTCCGTGGGGGATGACTGAAGCTTTCTTT. This gives the protein CASSPWGMTEAFF.

The CDR3 coding sequence is TGTGCCAGCAGCCGGACTAGCGGGAGCACCGGGGAGCTGTTTTTT. Translated, it gives CASSRTSGSTGELFF. The chain combines TRBV6-4 with TRBJ2-2; 13 positions match TRBD2. The germline V gene encodes CDR1 MRHNA and CDR2 SNTAGT. Trimming cost V 6 bases and J 4 bases; bases outside gene matches: 2. The length of the CDR3 is 15 residues.

The chain uses TRBV6-6 and TRBJ2-6; D is possibly TRBD1 (6 bases). V was clipped by 6 bases and J by 4 bases, with 13 bases between them. This CDR3 is built from 15 residues. From germline, CDR1 is MNHNY and CDR2 SVGAGI (reference sequence). CDR3 sequence: CASRSTGNGANVLTF. CDR3 coding DNA: TGTGCCAGCAGATCTACAGGGAACGGGGCCAACGTCCTGACTTTC.

The chain links TRBV5-1 to TRBJ1-2; 9 bases match TRBD1. There are 15 residues in the CDR3. Per germline, CDR1 SGHRS and CDR2 YFSETQ. Trimming took 4 bases from V and 6 from J; bases not matched to a gene: 10. This chain's CDR3 is CASSQLRDRANGYTF. The CDR3, as DNA: TGCGCCAGCAGCCAATTGAGGGACAGGGCGAATGGCTACACCTTC.

The genes are TRBV10-2 and TRBJ2-5; possible D gene TRBD2, 6 bases. Trimming pared 8 bases from V and 2 bases from J, leaving 18 bases between. The CDR3 contains 15 residues. Germline CDR1 and CDR2: WSHSY and SAAADI. CDR3 sequence: CASCPVPAGQETQYF. The DNA for the CDR3 is TGCGCCAGCTGTCCCGTCCCTGCGGGGCAAGAGACCCAGTACTTC.

The genes are TRBV13 and TRBJ1-6; D call uncertain. Germline V gives CDR1 PRHDT, CDR2 FYEKMQ (reference sequence). V gave up 3 bases and J gave up 7 bases, with 4 bases separating them. The CDR3 covers 12 residues. CDR3 sequence reads: CASSLSNSPLHF. CDR3 nucleotide sequence: TGTGCCAGCAGCTTGAGCAATTCACCCCTCCACTTT.

The table lists this clone with a count of one. This CDR3 is also generated by other DNA sequences in the sample. V gene TRBV5-1 combines with J gene TRBJ2-3; D unresolved. This CDR3 contains 15 residues. Between the trimmed V and J ends, which lost 0 bases and 0 bases, there was a span of 8 bases. Germline CDR1 is SGHRS and CDR2 is YFSETQ. The CDR3 here is CASSLAGGSTDTQYF. CDR3 bases: TGCGCCAGCAGCTTGGCTGGTGGTAGCACAGATACGCAGTATTTT.